The subject of this entry is one T cell receptor beta chain. What it recognizes is unknown. The data belong to a study of T-cell reconstitution after alpha-beta-depleted transplantation in children. The study, taken as a whole, reports: At the one-year point after transplant, T-cell counts and TCRbeta diversity were found to come mostly from T cells that had been newly produced.

This CDR3 comprises 14 residues. The germline V gene encodes CDR1 KGHSH and CDR2 LQKENI. V shed 3 bases and J shed 9 bases, with 15 bases lying between them. The TCRbeta library was prepared with unique molecular identifiers. MiXCR was run by TCRdb on the PCR reads, yielding one entry per CDR3 protein. The repertoire holds around 960,000 distinct CDR3 sequences, with 25% to 30% as singletons. The chain has TRBV18 and TRBJ2-1; D is unclear. This receptor was obtained from a boy younger than two who had a stem cell transplant for SCID, so the T cells may come from the graft donor. The starting material was PBMCs, mostly from graft donor cells, obtained 360 days after TCRalphabeta/CD19-depleted stem cell transplant. The CDR3, as DNA: TGTGCCAGCTCACCGTTTGGGCCAAGGAGTGAGCAGTTCTTC. This codes for CASSPFGPRSEQFF.